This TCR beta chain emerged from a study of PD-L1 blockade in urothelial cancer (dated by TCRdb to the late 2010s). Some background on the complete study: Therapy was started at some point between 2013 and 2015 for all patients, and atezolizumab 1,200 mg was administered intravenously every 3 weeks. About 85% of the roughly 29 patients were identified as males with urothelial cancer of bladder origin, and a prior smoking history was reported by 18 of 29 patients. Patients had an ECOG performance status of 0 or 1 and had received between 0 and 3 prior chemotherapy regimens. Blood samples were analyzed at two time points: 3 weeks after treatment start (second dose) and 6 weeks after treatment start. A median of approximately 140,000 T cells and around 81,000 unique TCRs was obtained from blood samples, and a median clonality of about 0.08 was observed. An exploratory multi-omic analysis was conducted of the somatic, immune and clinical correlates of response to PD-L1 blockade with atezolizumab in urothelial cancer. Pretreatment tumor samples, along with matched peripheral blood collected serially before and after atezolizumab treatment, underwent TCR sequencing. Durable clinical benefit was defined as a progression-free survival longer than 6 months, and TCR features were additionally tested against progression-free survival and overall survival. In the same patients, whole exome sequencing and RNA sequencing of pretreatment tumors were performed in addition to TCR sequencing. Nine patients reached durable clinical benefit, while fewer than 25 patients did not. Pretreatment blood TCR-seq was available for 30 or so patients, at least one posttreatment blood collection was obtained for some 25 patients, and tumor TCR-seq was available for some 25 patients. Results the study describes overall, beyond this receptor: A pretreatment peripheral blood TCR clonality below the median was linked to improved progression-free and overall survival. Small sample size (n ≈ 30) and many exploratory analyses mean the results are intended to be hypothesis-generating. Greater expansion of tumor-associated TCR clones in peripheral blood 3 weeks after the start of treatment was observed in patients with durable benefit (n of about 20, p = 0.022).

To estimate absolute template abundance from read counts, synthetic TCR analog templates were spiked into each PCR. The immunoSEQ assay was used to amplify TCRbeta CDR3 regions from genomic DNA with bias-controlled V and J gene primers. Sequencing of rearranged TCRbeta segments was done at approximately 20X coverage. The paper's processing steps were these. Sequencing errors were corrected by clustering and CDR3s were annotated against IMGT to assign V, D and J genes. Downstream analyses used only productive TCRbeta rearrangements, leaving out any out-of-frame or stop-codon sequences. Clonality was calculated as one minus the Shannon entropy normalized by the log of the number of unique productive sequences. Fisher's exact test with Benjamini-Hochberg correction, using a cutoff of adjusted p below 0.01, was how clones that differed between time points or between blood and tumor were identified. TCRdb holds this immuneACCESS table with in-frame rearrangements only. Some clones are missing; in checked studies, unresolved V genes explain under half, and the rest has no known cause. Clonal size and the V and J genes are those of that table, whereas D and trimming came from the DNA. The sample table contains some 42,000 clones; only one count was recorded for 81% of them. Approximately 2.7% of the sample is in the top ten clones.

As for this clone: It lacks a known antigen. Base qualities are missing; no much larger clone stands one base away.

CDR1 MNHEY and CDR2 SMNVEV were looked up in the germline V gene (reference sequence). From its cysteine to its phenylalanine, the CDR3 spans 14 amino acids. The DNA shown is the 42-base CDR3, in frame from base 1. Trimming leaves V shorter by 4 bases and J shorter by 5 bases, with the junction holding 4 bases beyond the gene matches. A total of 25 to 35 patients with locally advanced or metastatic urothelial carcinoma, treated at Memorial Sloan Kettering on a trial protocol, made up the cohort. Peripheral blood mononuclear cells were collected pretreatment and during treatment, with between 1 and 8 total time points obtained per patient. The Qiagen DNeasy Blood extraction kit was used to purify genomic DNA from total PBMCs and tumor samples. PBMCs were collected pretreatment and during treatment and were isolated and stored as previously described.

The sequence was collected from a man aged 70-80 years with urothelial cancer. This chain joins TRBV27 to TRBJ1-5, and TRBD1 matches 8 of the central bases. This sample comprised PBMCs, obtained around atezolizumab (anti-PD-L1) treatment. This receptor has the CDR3 CASSSDRGDQPQHF. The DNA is TGTGCCAGCAGTTCCGACAGGGGAGATCAGCCCCAGCATTTT.